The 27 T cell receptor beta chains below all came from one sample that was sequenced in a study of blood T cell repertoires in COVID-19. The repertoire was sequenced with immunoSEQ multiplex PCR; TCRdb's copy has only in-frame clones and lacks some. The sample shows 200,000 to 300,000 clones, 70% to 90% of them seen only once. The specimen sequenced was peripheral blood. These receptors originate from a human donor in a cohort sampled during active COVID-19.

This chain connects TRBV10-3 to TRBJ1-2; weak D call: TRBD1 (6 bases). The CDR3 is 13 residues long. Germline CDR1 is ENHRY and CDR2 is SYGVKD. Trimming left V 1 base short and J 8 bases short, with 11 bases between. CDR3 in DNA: TGTGCCATCAGTGAGTTACAGGGCGGCGGCTACACCTTC. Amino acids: CAISELQGGGYTF.

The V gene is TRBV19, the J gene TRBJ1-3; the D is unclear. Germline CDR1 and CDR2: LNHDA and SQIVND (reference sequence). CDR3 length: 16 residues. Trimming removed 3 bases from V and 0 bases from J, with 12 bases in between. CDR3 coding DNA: TGTGCCAGTAGTATCGTTCGGGATACCTCTGGAAACACCATATATTTT. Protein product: CASSIVRDTSGNTIYF.

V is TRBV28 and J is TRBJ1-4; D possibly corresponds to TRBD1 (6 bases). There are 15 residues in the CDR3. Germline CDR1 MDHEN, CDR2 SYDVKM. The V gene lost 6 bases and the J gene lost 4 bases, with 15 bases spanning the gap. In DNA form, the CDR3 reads TGTGCCAGCAGCACGCGGGGGGCAGATAATGAAAAACTGTTTTTT. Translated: CASSTRGADNEKLFF.

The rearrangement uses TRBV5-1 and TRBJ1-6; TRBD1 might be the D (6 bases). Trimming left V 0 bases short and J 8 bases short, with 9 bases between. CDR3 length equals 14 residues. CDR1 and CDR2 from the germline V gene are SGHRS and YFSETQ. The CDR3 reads CASSLGQDHSPLHF. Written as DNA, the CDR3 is TGCGCCAGCAGCTTGGGACAGGACCATTCACCCCTCCACTTT. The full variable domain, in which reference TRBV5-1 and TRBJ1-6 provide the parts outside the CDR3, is KAGVTQTPRYLIKTRGQQVTLSCSPISGHRSVSWYQQTPGQGLQFLFEYFSETQRNKGNFPGRFSGRQFSNSRSEMNVSTLELGDSALYLCASSLGQDHSPLHFGNGTRLTVT.

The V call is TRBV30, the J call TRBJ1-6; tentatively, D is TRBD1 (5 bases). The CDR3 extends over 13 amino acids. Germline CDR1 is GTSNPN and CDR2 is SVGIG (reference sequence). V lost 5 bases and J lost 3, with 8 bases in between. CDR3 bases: TGTGCCTGGGAGACAGACTATAATTCACCCCTCCACTTT. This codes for CAWETDYNSPLHF.

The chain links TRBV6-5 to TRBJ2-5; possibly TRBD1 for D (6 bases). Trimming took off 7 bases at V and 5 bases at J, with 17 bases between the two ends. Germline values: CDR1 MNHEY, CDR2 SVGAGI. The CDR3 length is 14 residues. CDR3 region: CASTGTIGGETQYF. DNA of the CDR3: TGTGCCAGCACCGGGACAATCGGTGGGGAGACCCAGTACTTC.

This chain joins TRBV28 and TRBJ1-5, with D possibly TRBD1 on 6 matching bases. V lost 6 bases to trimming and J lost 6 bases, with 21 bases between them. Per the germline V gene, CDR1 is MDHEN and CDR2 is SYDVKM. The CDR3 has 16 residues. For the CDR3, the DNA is TGTGCCAGCAGGGGCTCGGTTGGGGGCCGTGGTCAGCCCCAGCATTTT. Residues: CASRGSVGGRGQPQHF. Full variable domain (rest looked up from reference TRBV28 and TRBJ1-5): DVKVTQSSRYLVKRTGEKVFLECVQDMDHENMFWYRQDPGLGLRLIYFSYDVKMKEKGDIPEGYSVSREKKERFSLILESASTNQTSMYLCASRGSVGGRGQPQHFGDGTRLSIL.

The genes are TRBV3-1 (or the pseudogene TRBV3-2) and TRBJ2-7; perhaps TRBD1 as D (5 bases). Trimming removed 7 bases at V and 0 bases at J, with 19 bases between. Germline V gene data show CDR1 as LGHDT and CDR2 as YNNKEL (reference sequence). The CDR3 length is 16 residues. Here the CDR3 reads CASTPAWGSSSYEQYF. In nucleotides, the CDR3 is TGTGCCAGCACCCCAGCCTGGGGCTCGAGCTCCTACGAGCAGTACTTC.

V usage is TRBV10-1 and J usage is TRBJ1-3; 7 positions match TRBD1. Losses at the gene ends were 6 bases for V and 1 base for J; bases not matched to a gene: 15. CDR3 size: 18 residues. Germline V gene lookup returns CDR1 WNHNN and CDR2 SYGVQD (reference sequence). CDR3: CASRNSPRDRQSGNTIYF. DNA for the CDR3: TGCGCCAGCAGAAATAGCCCTCGGGACAGACAATCTGGAAACACCATATATTTT.

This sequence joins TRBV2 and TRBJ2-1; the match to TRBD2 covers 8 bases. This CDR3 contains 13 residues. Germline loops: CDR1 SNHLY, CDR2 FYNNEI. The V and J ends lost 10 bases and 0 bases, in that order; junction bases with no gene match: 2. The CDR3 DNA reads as TGTGCCAACGGACTAGCCTCCTACAATGAGCAGTTCTTC. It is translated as CANGLASYNEQFF.

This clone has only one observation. CDR3 sequence: CATSDFLGSEQFF. CDR3 coding DNA: TGTGCCACCAGTGATTTTCTAGGTAGTGAGCAGTTCTTC. The chain couples TRBV24-1 to TRBJ2-1; D ambiguous. The germline V gene encodes CDR1 KGHDR and CDR2 SFDVKD. The V gene lost 1 base and the J gene lost 9 bases, with 9 bases spanning the gap. The length of the CDR3 is 13 residues.

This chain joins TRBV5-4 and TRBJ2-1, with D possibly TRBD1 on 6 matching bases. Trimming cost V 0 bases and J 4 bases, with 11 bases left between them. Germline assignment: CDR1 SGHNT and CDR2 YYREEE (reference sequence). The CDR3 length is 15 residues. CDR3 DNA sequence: TGTGCCAGCAGCTTGGACCAGGGGACGTACAATGAGCAGTTCTTC. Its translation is CASSLDQGTYNEQFF.

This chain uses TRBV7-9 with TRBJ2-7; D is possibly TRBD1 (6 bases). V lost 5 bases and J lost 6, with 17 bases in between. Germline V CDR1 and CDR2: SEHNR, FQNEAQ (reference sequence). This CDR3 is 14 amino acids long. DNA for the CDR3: TGTGCCAGCAGCCCAAGGGACACGCCGTTCGAGCAGTACTTC. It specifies CASSPRDTPFEQYF.

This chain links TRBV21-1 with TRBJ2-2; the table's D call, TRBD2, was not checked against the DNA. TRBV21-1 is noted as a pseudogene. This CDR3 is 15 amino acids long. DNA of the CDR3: TGTGCCAGCAGCAAAGGGTACAGGGAGGGCGGGGAGCTGTTTTTT. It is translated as CASSKGYREGGELFF.

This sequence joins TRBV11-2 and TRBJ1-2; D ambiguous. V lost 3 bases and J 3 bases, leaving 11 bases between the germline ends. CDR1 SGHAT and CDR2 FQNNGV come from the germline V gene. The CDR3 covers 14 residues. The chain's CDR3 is CASSFNGVDYGYTF. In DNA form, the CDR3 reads TGTGCCAGCAGCTTCAACGGAGTTGACTATGGCTACACCTTC.

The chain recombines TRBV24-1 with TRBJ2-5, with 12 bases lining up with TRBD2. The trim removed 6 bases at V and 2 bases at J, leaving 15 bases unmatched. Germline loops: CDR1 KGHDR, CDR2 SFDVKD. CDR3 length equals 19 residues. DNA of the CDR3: TGTGCCACCAGTCCTCTAGCGGGAGGGCCTAGCCCGGGTCAAGAGACCCAGTACTTC. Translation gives CATSPLAGGPSPGQETQYF.

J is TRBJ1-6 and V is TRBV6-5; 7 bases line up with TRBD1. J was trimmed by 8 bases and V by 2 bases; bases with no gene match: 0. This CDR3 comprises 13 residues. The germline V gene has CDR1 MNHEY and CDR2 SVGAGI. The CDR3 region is CASSYRGHSPLHF. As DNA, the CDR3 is TGTGCCAGCAGTTACAGGGGGCATTCACCCCTCCACTTT.

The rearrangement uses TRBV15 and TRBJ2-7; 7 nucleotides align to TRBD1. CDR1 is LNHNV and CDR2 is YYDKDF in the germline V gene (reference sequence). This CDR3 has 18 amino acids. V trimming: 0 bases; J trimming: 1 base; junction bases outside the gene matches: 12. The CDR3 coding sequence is TGTGCCACCAGCAGAGATGAAACCGACAGGGACCGGTCCTACGAGCAGTACTTC. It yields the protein CATSRDETDRDRSYEQYF.

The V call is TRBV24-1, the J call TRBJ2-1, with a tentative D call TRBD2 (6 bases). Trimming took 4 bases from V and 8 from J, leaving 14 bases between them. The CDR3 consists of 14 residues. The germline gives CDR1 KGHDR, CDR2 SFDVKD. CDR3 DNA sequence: TGTGCCACCAGTGACCCGGGACTGATTCATGAGCAGTTCTTC. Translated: CATSDPGLIHEQFF.

CDR3 region: CTSSLRPGLAGVPSSYEQYF. CDR3 coding DNA: TGCACCAGCAGCCTGCGACCGGGACTAGCGGGGGTCCCAAGCTCCTACGAGCAGTACTTC. The chain has TRBV1 and TRBJ2-7; TRBD2 is taken as the D call from the table, unchecked against the DNA. TRBV1 constitutes a pseudogene. The CDR3 runs to 20 residues.

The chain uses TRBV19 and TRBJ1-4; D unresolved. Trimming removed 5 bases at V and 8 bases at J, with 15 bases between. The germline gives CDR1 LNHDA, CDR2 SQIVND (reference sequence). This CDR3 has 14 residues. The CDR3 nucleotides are TGTGCCAGTAGTTCCGCCCCGAGCCGAGAAAAACTGTTTTTT. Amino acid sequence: CASSSAPSREKLFF.

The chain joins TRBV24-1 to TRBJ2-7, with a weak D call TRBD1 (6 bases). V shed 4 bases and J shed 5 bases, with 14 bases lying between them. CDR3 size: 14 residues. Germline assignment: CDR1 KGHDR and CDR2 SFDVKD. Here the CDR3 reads CATSEGGQTNEQYF. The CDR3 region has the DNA TGTGCCACCAGTGAAGGGGGTCAGACGAACGAGCAGTACTTC.

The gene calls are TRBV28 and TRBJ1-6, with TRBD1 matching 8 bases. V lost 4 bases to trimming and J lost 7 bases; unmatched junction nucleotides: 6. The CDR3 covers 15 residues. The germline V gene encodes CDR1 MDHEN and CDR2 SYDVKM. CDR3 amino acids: CASSSDRGGNSPLHF. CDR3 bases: TGTGCCAGCAGTTCCGACAGGGGAGGAAATTCACCCCTCCACTTT.

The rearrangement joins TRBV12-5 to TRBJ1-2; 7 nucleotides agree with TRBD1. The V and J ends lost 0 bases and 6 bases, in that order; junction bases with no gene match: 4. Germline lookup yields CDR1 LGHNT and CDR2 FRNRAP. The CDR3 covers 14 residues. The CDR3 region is CASGLVRGRDGYTF. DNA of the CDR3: TGTGCTAGTGGTTTGGTCAGGGGGAGAGATGGCTACACCTTC.

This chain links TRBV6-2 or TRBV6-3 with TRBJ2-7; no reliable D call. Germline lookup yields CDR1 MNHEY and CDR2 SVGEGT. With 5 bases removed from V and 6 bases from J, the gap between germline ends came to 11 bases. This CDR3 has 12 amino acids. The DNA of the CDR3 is TGTGCCAGCAGTCGACACCCCCTCGAGCAGTACTTC. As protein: CASSRHPLEQYF.

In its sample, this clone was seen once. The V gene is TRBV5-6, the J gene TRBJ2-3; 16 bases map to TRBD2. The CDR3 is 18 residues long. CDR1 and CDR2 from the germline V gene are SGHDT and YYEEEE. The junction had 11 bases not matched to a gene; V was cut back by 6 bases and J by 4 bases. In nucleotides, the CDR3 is TGTGCCAGCACCCTGGGACTAGCGGGGGGGAGAGGCTCAGATACGCAGTATTTT. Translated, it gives CASTLGLAGGRGSDTQYF. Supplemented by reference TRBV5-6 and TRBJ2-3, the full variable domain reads DAGVTQSPTHLIKTRGQQVTLRCSPKSGHDTVSWYQQALGQGPQFIFQYYEEEERQRGNFPDRFSGHQFPNYSSELNVNALLLGDSALYLCASTLGLAGGRGSDTQYFGPGTRLTVL.

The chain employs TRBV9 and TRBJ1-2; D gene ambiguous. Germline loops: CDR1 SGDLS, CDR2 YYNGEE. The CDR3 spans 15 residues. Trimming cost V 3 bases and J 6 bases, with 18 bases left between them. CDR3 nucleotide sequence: TGTGCCAGCAGCGGGTTTAGCGAGGATGCCGATGGCTACACCTTC. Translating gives CASSGFSEDADGYTF.